A selection of T cell receptor beta chains follows, all from one sample in a study of T cells after yellow fever vaccination. TCRdb re-called the 5' RACE reads through MiXCR, storing one row per CDR3 protein. The sample carries approximately 31,000 distinct CDR3 sequences, roughly a tenth recorded once. The sequencing used PBMCs, either bulk or a sorted T-cell subset (CD4+, CD8+, memory, or dextramer-sorted; not recorded which), collected less than 16 days after the first yellow fever vaccination. These receptors came from a man aged 18-30 years who received the YFV17D yellow fever vaccine. CDR3s include the opening cysteine and the closing phenylalanine or tryptophan. The D gene is left open where the match is weak. Expanded clones get a size class; other rows say once, few or many, or leave the size out.

NA	TRBV5-1	many	TRBJ2-6	CASSLPWDSGANVLTF	TGCGCCAGCAGCTTGCCGTGGGACTCTGGGGCCAACGTCCTGACTTTC
NA	TRBV12-3/TRBV12-4	many	TRBJ1-4	CASKLDPNEKLFF	TGTGCCAGCAAACTTGACCCTAATGAAAAACTGTTTTTT
TRBD1	TRBV7-8	many	TRBJ2-1	CASRPARTGYHEQFF	TGTGCCAGCAGACCCGCCCGGACAGGGTATCATGAGCAGTTCTTC
TRBD2	TRBV20-1	many	TRBJ2-1	CSVPTSGGYNEQFF	TGCAGTGTCCCGACTAGCGGGGGCTACAATGAGCAGTTCTTC
NA	TRBV5-4	NA	TRBJ2-7	CASSRAQGYEQYF	TGTGCCAGCAGCCGAGCACAGGGCTACGAGCAGTACTTC
NA	TRBV19	few	TRBJ1-1	CASARPANTEAFF	TGTGCCAGTGCTAGGCCAGCCAACACTGAAGCTTTCTTT
TRBD2	TRBV4-2	many	TRBJ2-1	CASSQDADGGFNEQFF	TGTGCCAGCAGCCAAGATGCAGACGGGGGGTTCAATGAGCAGTTCTTC
TRBD2	TRBV2	many	TRBJ2-3	CASRTSGDTQYF	TGTGCCAGCAGGACTAGCGGGGATACGCAGTATTTT
TRBD1	TRBV7-9	many	TRBJ1-5	CASSRQGNQPQHF	TGTGCCAGCAGCCGACAGGGGAATCAGCCCCAGCATTTT
NA	TRBV7-2	many	TRBJ2-5	CASSSSGQTQYF	TGTGCCAGCAGCTCCTCCGGGCAGACCCAGTACTTC
TRBD1	TRBV7-8	many	TRBJ2-2	CASSEQGASAGELFF	TGTGCCAGCAGCGAGCAGGGGGCAAGCGCCGGGGAGCTGTTTTTT
TRBD1	TRBV5-5	many	TRBJ1-2	CASSFSPGQGPPNYGYTF	TGTGCCAGCAGCTTTTCCCCGGGACAGGGGCCGCCTAACTATGGCTACACCTTC
NA	TRBV12-3/TRBV12-4	many	TRBJ2-2	CASSSPGGELFF	TGTGCCAGCAGTTCTCCCGGCGGGGAGCTGTTTTTT
TRBD2	TRBV5-4	few	TRBJ2-2	CASSPRTSLTGELFF	TGTGCCAGCAGCCCGAGGACTAGCCTAACCGGGGAGCTGTTTTTT
NA	TRBV4-2	many	TRBJ2-5	CASSQDGRRQYF	TGTGCCAGCAGCCAAGATGGCCGACGCCAGTACTTC
TRBD2	TRBV2	many	TRBJ2-5	CASSEPGGLRETQYF	TGTGCCAGCAGTGAACCGGGGGGGCTAAGGGAGACCCAGTACTTC
NA	TRBV5-1	many	TRBJ2-2	CASSATGVNTGELFF	TGCGCCAGCAGCGCGACGGGGGTGAACACCGGGGAGCTGTTTTTT
TRBD2	TRBV5-1	many	TRBJ2-3	CASSLDSGGGDTQYF	TGCGCCAGCAGCTTGGATAGCGGGGGAGGCGATACGCAGTATTTT
NA	TRBV4-1	many	TRBJ2-7	CASSQDQRGYEQYF	TGCGCCAGCAGCCAAGATCAGCGAGGGTACGAGCAGTACTTC
TRBD1	TRBV12-3/TRBV12-4	many	TRBJ2-5	CASSTGQGVETQYF	TGTGCCAGCAGTACAGGACAGGGAGTAGAGACCCAGTACTTC
NA	TRBV20-1	many	TRBJ1-6	CSAMASISSPLHF	TGCAGTGCTATGGCCTCAATTAGTTCACCCCTCCACTTT
NA	TRBV7-2	many	TRBJ2-2	CASSLVSTVNTGELFF	TGTGCCAGCAGCTTAGTGTCCACGGTGAACACCGGGGAGCTGTTTTTT
TRBD1	TRBV5-1	many	TRBJ2-1	CASSRLRDSLQFF	TGCGCCAGCAGCCGCCTCCGGGACAGCTTGCAGTTCTTC
NA	TRBV6-2/TRBV6-3	many	TRBJ2-3	CASSPGETGRVADTQYF	TGTGCCAGCAGCCCCGGGGAGACCGGGCGGGTTGCAGATACGCAGTATTTT
TRBD2	TRBV5-4	many	TRBJ2-7	CASSTGTSVYEQYF	TGTGCCAGCAGTACCGGGACTAGCGTCTACGAGCAGTACTTC
NA	TRBV11-2	many	TRBJ2-1	CASSSYDPPNEQFF	TGTGCCAGCAGCTCTTACGACCCGCCCAATGAGCAGTTCTTC
NA	TRBV27	many	TRBJ1-6	CASSLYNSSPLHF	TGTGCCAGCAGTTTATATAATAGTTCACCCCTCCACTTT